Presented here are 20 T cell receptor beta chains from one specimen sequenced in a study of CD8+CD57+ T cells in acquired aplastic anemia. The authors sequenced patients whose flow cytometry had shown CD8+CD57+ cell expansion. Profiling that covered TCR beta VDJ and CDR3 relied on genomic DNA as its template. TCRdb re-called the reads with MiXCR, one entry per CDR3 protein. Of over 150,000 distinct CDR3 sequences in the sample, 70% to 80% were seen once. The material sequenced was sorted CD4+, CD8+, or CD8+CD57+ T cells (not recorded which) from PBMCs. These receptors came from a human donor with aplastic anemia.

Worth noting for this clonotype: At one of its ends the junction is not consistent with the germline gene, which may arise from a read error. The V call is TRBV5-8, the J call TRBJ2-7; the match to TRBD1 covers 9 bases. The length of the CDR3 is 15 residues. CDR1 is SGHTS, CDR2 YDEGEE, per germline. The CDR3, as DNA: TGTGCCAGCAGGTATACAGGGGGCGCGGGGTCCGAGCAGTGCTTC. It specifies CASRYTGGAGSEQCF.

This rearrangement joins TRBV29-1 to TRBJ1-1; no clear D. With 6 bases removed from V and 11 bases from J, the gap between germline ends came to 16 bases. The CDR3 runs 11 residues. Germline CDR1 SQVTM, CDR2 ANQGSEA. CDR3 residues: CSVSVARDAFF. The CDR3 bases are TGCAGCGTCTCCGTGGCTCGAGACGCTTTCTTT.

The chain recombines TRBV20-1 with TRBJ2-5; 8 bases agree with TRBD2. With V trimmed by 1 base and J by 1 base, 11 bases remained unmatched. Germline CDR1 DFQATT, CDR2 SNEGSKA (reference sequence). CDR3 length: 17 amino acids. The CDR3 DNA is TGCAGTGCTAGAGCCTTGGCGGGGGGCAGCCCCCAAGAGACCCAGTACTTC. It translates to CSARALAGGSPQETQYF.

This clonotype was counted a few times. This chain connects TRBV7-2 to TRBJ1-6; D is ambiguous. This CDR3 spans 15 amino acids. The germline V and J ends were trimmed by 5 bases and 0 bases, with 8 bases remaining between them. Germline V gives CDR1 SGHTA, CDR2 FQGNSA. CDR3 sequence reads: CASSKHSSYNSPLHF. Here the CDR3 DNA reads TGTGCCAGCAGCAAACACAGCTCCTATAATTCACCCCTCCACTTT.

This chain uses TRBV24-1 with TRBJ1-2, with D hard to call. The ends were cut back, 2 bases at V and 8 bases at J, with 8 bases in the middle. This CDR3 contains 12 residues. Germline V gene lookup returns CDR1 KGHDR and CDR2 SFDVKD. This CDR3 is CATSDYLGGYTF. The CDR3 DNA reads as TGTGCCACCAGTGATTACCTTGGGGGCTACACCTTC.

The rearrangement joins TRBV14 to TRBJ2-7; D ambiguous. V was trimmed by 1 base and J by 6 bases, leaving 7 bases between them. In germline, CDR1 is SGHDN, CDR2 FVKESK. The CDR3 runs to 12 residues. The CDR3 sequence is CASSQVYAEQYF. The CDR3 DNA reads as TGTGCCAGCAGCCAAGTTTACGCCGAGCAGTACTTC.

A remark on this clonotype: One end of the junction is discordant with germline, which a read error may explain. The rearrangement uses TRBV10-3 and TRBJ2-5; 8 bases map to TRBD2. This CDR3 comprises 15 residues. The germline CDR1 and CDR2 sequences are ENHRY and SYGVKD. This chain's CDR3 is CASSYAGLEKETQYF. CDR3 bases: TGTGCCAGCAGTTACGCGGGACTAGAAAAAGAGACCCAGTACTTC.

The rearrangement links TRBV7-6 to TRBJ2-7; the D is unclear. The V end was cut by 5 bases, the J end by 6 bases, with 11 bases between. Per the germline V gene, CDR1 is SGHVS and CDR2 is FNYEAQ. The CDR3 loop spans 12 amino acids. CDR3 region: CASSQDGAEQYF. The CDR3 nucleotides read TGTGCCAGCAGCCAAGACGGCGCCGAGCAGTACTTC. The full variable domain, its missing parts supplied by reference TRBV7-6 and TRBJ2-7, is GAGVSQSPRYKVTKRGQDVALRCDPISGHVSLYWYRQALGQGPEFLTYFNYEAQQDKSGLPNDRFSAERPEGSISTLTIQRTEQRDSAMYRCASSQDGAEQYFGPGTRLTVT.

This clonotype was seen only once. Here the CDR3 omits its conserved ending phenylalanine or tryptophan, so a read error is the likely source. This chain joins TRBV2 and TRBJ2-7, with TRBD1 matching over 9 bases. The germline V gene encodes CDR1 SNHLY and CDR2 FYNNEI. Trimming took 8 bases from V and 5 from J; bases not matched to a gene: 10. The length of the CDR3 is 14 residues. This CDR3 is CASRLGTGYDEQYL. Written as DNA, the CDR3 is TGTGCCAGCCGCCTCGGGACAGGGTACGACGAGCAGTACCTC.

The chain links TRBV6-5 to TRBJ2-1; 9 bases line up with TRBD1. The CDR3 loop spans 12 amino acids. V shed 6 bases, J shed 6 bases, and the junction held 0 bases outside the gene matches. Germline loops: CDR1 MNHEY, CDR2 SVGAGI. CDR3 nucleotide sequence: TGTGCCAGCAGGACAGGGGGCAATGAGCAGTTCTTC. Its translation is CASRTGGNEQFF.

This rearrangement joins TRBV19 to TRBJ1-5; 8 positions agree with TRBD1. Germline CDR1 reads LNHDA; CDR2 reads SQIVND (reference sequence). The CDR3 totals 15 residues. V dropped 6 bases and J dropped 2; count of bases not matched to a gene: 6. The CDR3 nucleotides are TGTGCCAGTAGGCCCATGGACAGGGGCAATCAGCCCCAGCATTTT. This translates into CASRPMDRGNQPQHF.

This clonotype showed up just once. V gene TRBV4-3 combines with J gene TRBJ1-6, with D unclear. The CDR3 loop spans 18 amino acids. CDR1 and CDR2 (germline): LGHNA, YSLEER. The V end lost 5 bases, the J end lost 0 bases, and 17 bases lay between the germline ends. Here the CDR3 reads CASSETPAGSSYNSPLHF. In DNA form, the CDR3 reads TGCGCCAGCAGCGAGACACCCGCGGGAAGCTCCTATAATTCACCCCTCCACTTT.

J is TRBJ2-1 and V is TRBV19; 9 nucleotides line up with TRBD1. The J segment lost 6 bases and the V segment lost 7 bases, leaving 7 bases of the junction unmatched. The CDR3 is 14 amino acids. Germline V CDR1 and CDR2: LNHDA, SQIVND (reference sequence). The CDR3 DNA follows: TGTGCCAGTAAAACCAACAGGGGGCTCAATGAGCAGTTCTTC. It codes for CASKTNRGLNEQFF.

V and J are TRBV10-3 and TRBJ1-1; D gene unclear. This CDR3 region has 13 residues. V lost 11 bases to trimming and J lost 4 bases, with 17 bases between them. Germline V gives CDR1 ENHRY, CDR2 SYGVKD. The DNA of the CDR3 is TGTGCCGTACAAAGGGAAGTTGGCACTGAAGCTTTCTTT. Its translation is CAVQREVGTEAFF.

This clonotype was seen a handful of times. The CDR3 sequence: CASSFSGGAGETQYF. The CDR3 DNA reads as TGTGCCAGCAGCTTTAGCGGGGGGGCCGGAGAGACCCAGTACTTC. The chain links TRBV7-7 to TRBJ2-5; 11 positions match TRBD2. Germline CDR1 is SSHAT and CDR2 is FNYEAQ (reference sequence). CDR3 length equals 15 residues. Unmatched junction bases numbered 4, after V lost 3 bases and J lost 4 bases.

The V and J genes are TRBV7-2 and TRBJ2-7; D is unresolved. Germline V gene data show CDR1 as SGHTA and CDR2 as FQGNSA. The germline V and J ends were trimmed by 7 bases and 2 bases, with 12 bases remaining between them. There are 13 residues in the CDR3. The CDR3 loop is CASNIGITYEQYF. CDR3 coding DNA: TGTGCCAGCAACATAGGGATTACCTACGAGCAGTACTTC.

As to this clonotype: At one boundary the junction diverges from the germline segment, which might be a read error. The genes are TRBV7-8 and TRBJ1-5; possibly TRBD1 for D (6 bases). The CDR3 sequence is 15 residues long. Germline lookup yields CDR1 SGHVS and CDR2 FQNEAQ. This CDR3 reads CASSLSRGRMEPQLF. The CDR3 coding sequence is TGTGCCAGCAGCTTAAGCAGGGGCAGGATGGAGCCCCAGCTTTTT.

The chain is built from TRBV20-1 and TRBJ2-1; perhaps D is TRBD1 or TRBD2 (5 bases each). The CDR3 sequence is 15 residues long. V gave up 6 bases and J gave up 2 bases, with 17 bases separating them. Germline CDR1 reads DFQATT; CDR2 reads SNEGSKA (reference sequence). DNA of the CDR3: TGCAGTGCCCCAGGGTCTCGAGGGACCTACAATGAGCAGTTCTTC. Its protein product is CSAPGSRGTYNEQFF.

This chain connects TRBV2 to TRBJ2-1, with 14 positions matching TRBD2. The CDR3 has 15 amino acids. The V segment lost 6 bases and the J segment 9 bases; nucleotides outside the gene matches: 7. Germline V gives CDR1 SNHLY, CDR2 FYNNEI. CDR3 bases: TGTGCCAGCAGCCCTGGACTAGCGGGGGGAGGTGAGCAGTTCTTC. This codes for CASSPGLAGGGEQFF.

The V gene is TRBV7-8, the J gene TRBJ2-2; no firm D call. Germline CDR1 reads SGHVS; CDR2 reads FQNEAQ. The CDR3 length is 14 residues. V was clipped by 6 bases and J by 0 bases, with 8 bases between them. Here the CDR3 reads CASSAVSNTGELFF. In DNA form, the CDR3 reads TGTGCCAGCAGTGCCGTTTCGAACACCGGGGAGCTGTTTTTT. Full variable domain (remainder filled in from reference TRBV7-8 and TRBJ2-2): GAGVSQSPRYKVAKRGQDVALRCDPISGHVSLFWYQQALGQGPEFLTYFQNEAQLDKSGLPSDRFFAERPEGSVSTLKIQRTQQEDSAVYLCASSAVSNTGELFFGEGSRLTVL.